A selection of T cell receptor beta chains follows, all from one sample in a study of breast tumors, draining lymph nodes, adjacent tissues. TCRdb ran MiXCR on the multiplex PCR reads and lists one entry per CDR3 protein. The table lists some 110,000 distinct CDR3 sequences, less than 40% of them singletons. The sequenced sample consisted of axillary lymph node tissue. The receptors originated from a female donor with breast cancer. Some clones in this sample may be carry-over from other donors' samples. The CDR3 runs from the conserved cysteine through the conserved F or W. The D gene is left open where the match is weak. The listing skips clone size in some rows; elsewhere it reads once, few, many or a size class.

CDR3aa | CDR3nt | abundance | v_gene | d_gene | j_gene
CASSPWRSKSGANVLTF | TGTGCCAGCAGCCCTTGGCGGTCGAAATCTGGGGCCAACGTCCTGACTTTC | many | TRBV5-5 | - | TRBJ2-6
CASSQVGWAVGANVLTF | TGCGCCAGCAGCCAAGTGGGCTGGGCGGTTGGGGCCAACGTCCTGACTTTC | - | TRBV4-3 | - | TRBJ2-6
CASSRTSGGEYEQYF | TGTGCCAGCAGTAGGACTAGCGGGGGGGAGTACGAGCAGTACTTC | many | TRBV6-1 | TRBD2 | TRBJ2-7
CASSIDQGQVPITEAFF | TGTGCCAGTAGTATAGACCAAGGACAGGTCCCAATCACTGAAGCTTTCTTT | - | TRBV11-2 | TRBD1 | TRBJ1-1
CASSEGQGNQPQHF | TGTGCCAGCAGTGAGGGACAGGGGAATCAGCCCCAGCATTTT | - | TRBV2 | TRBD1 | TRBJ1-5
CASTSGGIYGYTF | TGTGCCAGCACCTCCGGGGGGATCTATGGCTACACCTTC | - | TRBV9 | - | TRBJ1-2
CASSSHTFPGLAGVKGEQFF | TGTGCCAGCAGCTCACACACCTTCCCGGGACTAGCGGGAGTGAAGGGTGAGCAGTTCTTC | many | TRBV7-3 | TRBD2 | TRBJ2-1
CASSEQGAGTEAFF | TGTGCCAGCAGCGAACAGGGGGCGGGAACTGAAGCTTTCTTT | - | TRBV13 | TRBD1 | TRBJ1-1
CAISVSIVSGNTIYF | TGTGCCATCAGTGTTTCTATAGTCTCTGGAAACACCATATATTTT | many | TRBV10-3 | - | TRBJ1-3
CAGTTGEAEQYF | TGTGCCGGGACGACAGGGGAGGCCGAGCAGTACTTC | many | TRBV6-1 | TRBD1 | TRBJ2-7
CASLQGDSYNSPLHF | TGTGCCAGCTTACAGGGGGACTCCTATAATTCACCCCTCCACTTT | many | TRBV2 | TRBD1 | TRBJ1-6